Listed below are T cell receptor beta chains from one sample, sequenced in a study of T cell responses to AZD1222 COVID-19 vaccine. Only in-frame clones appear in the TCRdb table, and some are missing; sequencing was by immunoSEQ multiplex PCR. The sample includes around 91,000 clones, approximately 90% seen only once; the top ten take about 8.3%. The sample here was peripheral blood, taken 28 days after the second AZD1222 dose. The receptors here all came from an adult who received the AZD1222 COVID-19 vaccine. The CDR3 runs from the conserved cysteine through the conserved F or W. A D gene is named only where the DNA matches it firmly. Only some rows state a clone size, as once, few, many or a class for expanded clones.

D gene	clone size	V gene	CDR3 length	J gene	CDR3 DNA	CDR3 protein
TRBD1	NA	TRBV6-6	16	TRBJ2-2	TGTGCCAGCAGAGCCCCCGGGACAGAGGACACCGGGGAGCTGTTTTTT	CASRAPGTEDTGELFF
NA	NA	TRBV5-5	13	TRBJ2-3	TGTGCCAGCACTCAGGGCGACACAGATACGCAGTATTTT	CASTQGDTDTQYF
TRBD1	once	TRBV6-2/TRBV6-3	13	TRBJ1-5	TGTGCCAGCAGTTGGACAGGTTATCAGCCCCAGCATTTT	CASSWTGYQPQHF
TRBD1	once	TRBV2	13	TRBJ1-6	TGTGCCAGCTGCAGGGGGGGTAATTCACCCCTCCACTTT	CASCRGGNSPLHF
NA	NA	TRBV4-1	14	TRBJ1-1	TGCGCCAGCAGCCAAGGGGTGTTCGTCACTGAAGCTTTCTTT	CASSQGVFVTEAFF
NA	NA	TRBV5-1	15	TRBJ2-6	TGCGCCAGCAGCGAAGACTTGTCTGGGGCCAACGTCCTGACTTTC	CASSEDLSGANVLTF
NA	once	TRBV29-1	16	TRBJ2-6	TGCAGCGCCGGTTGGCAGGGGTCCTCTGGGGCCAACGTCCTGACTTTC	CSAGWQGSSGANVLTF
TRBD1	NA	TRBV6-5	16	TRBJ1-2	TGTGCCAGCAGTTCAACCTCAGGGGGACTGAGCTATGGCTACACCTTC	CASSSTSGGLSYGYTF
NA	NA	TRBV7-2	15	TRBJ1-4	TGTGCCAGCAGCATTTACAGGGCCCGTAATGAAAAACTGTTTTTT	CASSIYRARNEKLFF
TRBD1	NA	TRBV30	16	TRBJ1-3	TGTGCCTGGAGCAGGGACAGTTCTAACTCTGGAAACACCATATATTTT	CAWSRDSSNSGNTIYF
NA	NA	TRBV6-6	14	TRBJ1-5	TGTGCCAGCACCACAAAGGACAGAGCTCAGCCCCAGCATTTT	CASTTKDRAQPQHF
TRBD1	NA	TRBV6-6	16	TRBJ1-2	TGTGCCAGCAGCACGGACAGGGGGCAGGAAGACTATGGCTACACCTTC	CASSTDRGQEDYGYTF
NA	NA	TRBV28	15	TRBJ1-5	TGTGCCAGCAGTTTAAGTACAGGGTTCGGGCAGCCCCAGCATTTT	CASSLSTGFGQPQHF
NA	NA	TRBV12-3/TRBV12-4	13	TRBJ1-2	TGTGCCAGCAGTTTATCAGTGACCTATGGCTACACCTTC	CASSLSVTYGYTF
NA	NA	TRBV5-4	13	TRBJ2-1	TGTGCCAGCAGCCTACTCGGGGGGCGGGAGCAGTTCTTC	CASSLLGGREQFF
TRBD1	NA	TRBV14	16	TRBJ1-1	TGTGCCAGCAGCCAAGACAACCGGGACAGACTCCGTGGGGCTTTCTTT	CASSQDNRDRLRGAFF
TRBD2	NA	TRBV6-2/TRBV6-3	17	TRBJ2-7	TGTGCCAGCAGTTCCGCTAGACTAGCGGGAGGACCCTACGAGCAGTACTTC	CASSSARLAGGPYEQYF
NA	NA	TRBV5-1	14	TRBJ1-3	TGCGCCAGCAGCATCGGGGGGGTCGGAAACACCATATATTTT	CASSIGGVGNTIYF
TRBD2	NA	TRBV5-6	14	TRBJ2-7	TGTGCCTCAGCGCAACTAGCGGGACGCGGCGAGCAGTACTTC	CASAQLAGRGEQYF
TRBD2	NA	TRBV18	15	TRBJ2-7	TGTGCCAGCTCGTCGACTAGCGCAAGCTCCTACGAGCAGTACTTC	CASSSTSASSYEQYF
TRBD1	NA	TRBV28	14	TRBJ1-2	TGTGCCAGCAGTTTTCAGGGGGGTAACTATGGCTACACCTTC	CASSFQGGNYGYTF
NA	NA	TRBV28	18	TRBJ1-6	TGTGCCAGCAGTTTATACCGCGGACACAAGAACTTTAATTCACCCCTCCACTTT	CASSLYRGHKNFNSPLHF
TRBD1	NA	TRBV27	14	TRBJ1-1	TGTGCCAGCAGTCCCGGGACAGGGGGAGCTGAAGCTTTCTTT	CASSPGTGGAEAFF
NA	once	TRBV27	13	TRBJ2-7	TGTGCCAGCAGTAGTACAGGGACCTACGAGCAGTACTTC	CASSSTGTYEQYF
NA	NA	TRBV6-5	16	TRBJ2-5	TGTGCCAGCAGTTACTCGGGAGACAGTGGAGGGGAGACCCAGTACTTC	CASSYSGDSGGETQYF
NA	NA	TRBV29-1	13	TRBJ2-1	TGCAGCGCCAGCCAACTAGACAACAATGAGCAGTTCTTC	CSASQLDNNEQFF
NA	NA	TRBV27	13	TRBJ1-1	TGTGCCAGCAGTTTGGGCCGCAGGACTGAAGCTTTCTTT	CASSLGRRTEAFF
NA	NA	TRBV28	14	TRBJ2-7	TGTGCCAGCAGTTTCCCCACGAGGGGAGGCGAGCAGTACTTC	CASSFPTRGGEQYF
NA	NA	TRBV7-2	16	TRBJ1-6	TGTGCCAGCAGCTTAATGTTGAGGGGCAGCGATTCACCCCTCCACTTT	CASSLMLRGSDSPLHF
TRBD1	NA	TRBV7-8	15	TRBJ1-4	TGTGCCAGCAGCTTAGCTGGGACAGGGGGTGAAAAACTGTTTTTT	CASSLAGTGGEKLFF
TRBD2	NA	TRBV27	15	TRBJ2-1	TGTGCCAGCAGTAACCCTAGCGGGAGCTACAATGAGCAGTTCTTC	CASSNPSGSYNEQFF